This TCR beta chain was found in a study of beta chain features in type 1 diabetes. Broader study findings: Patients with type 1 diabetes carried fewer insertions and had more deletions at their VDJ junctions.

For this clone: Its target is not known.

cDNA synthesis used the whole RNA isolate, giving expressed TCRB sequences. TCRdb's copy holds only in-frame clones and misses some; the assay was immunoSEQ multiplex PCR. The profile covers about 900,000 clones, with 15% to 20% appearing a single time and around 0.02% taken by the ten largest. J was trimmed by 3 bases and V by 10 bases; bases with no gene match: 14. The CDR3 runs 16 residues. CDR1 is LNHDA, CDR2 SQIVND, per germline (reference sequence). Researchers reported sorting CD4+ naive, central memory, regulatory and stem cell-like memory cells via CD45RO/CCR7/CD25/CD127/CD95/CD27. Each population that was sorted was more than 98% pure.

The source is a young woman in good health. This chain uses TRBV19 with TRBJ2-5, with 10 bases fitting TRBD2. Sequenced: naive CD4+ T cells from blood. Here the CDR3 reads CATKREGRYKEETQYF. CDR3 DNA sequence: TGTGCCACCAAGCGGGAGGGCCGTTATAAAGAAGAGACCCAGTACTTC. The variable domain in full, with the rest retrieved from reference TRBV19 and TRBJ2-5, is DGGITQSPKYLFRKEGQNVTLSCEQNLNHDAMYWYRQDPGQGLRLIYYSQIVNDFQKGDIAEGYSVSREKKESFPLTVTSAQKNPTAFYLCATKREGRYKEETQYFGPGTRLLVL.